The 23 T cell receptor beta chains in this list originate from one sample, sequenced in a study of blood T cells in healthy people across ages. Together with a sample-barcoded 5' primer, a J-beta primer mix was included in a second PCR lasting about 7 to 11 cycles. TCRdb processed the 5' RACE reads anew with MiXCR; each CDR3 protein has one entry. The sample lists 850,000 to 950,000 distinct CDR3 sequences, around 30% seen once, with 17% in the top ten. The material sequenced was blood. The receptors originated from an elderly woman in good health.

This clonotype was counted many times. The chain couples TRBV24-1 to TRBJ2-3, with D uncertain. V shed 6 bases and J shed 8 bases, with 14 bases lying between them. CDR3 length equals 13 residues. Germline CDR1 KGHDR, CDR2 SFDVKD. For the CDR3, the DNA is TGTGCCACCAGTACAAGTTCTGTAGGTACGCAGTATTTT. Translated: CATSTSSVGTQYF.

The chain uses TRBV5-1 and TRBJ1-1, with D possibly matching TRBD1 (5 bases). This CDR3 spans 16 amino acids. Germline loops: CDR1 SGHRS, CDR2 YFSETQ. Trimming left V 3 bases short and J 6 bases short, with 21 bases between. Here the CDR3 DNA reads TGCGCCAGCAGCTGGACCGCTGCCGGGACGGGGGCTGAAGCTTTCTTT. Translation: CASSWTAAGTGAEAFF.

This clonotype was counted ten times or more. The genes are TRBV6-2 or TRBV6-3 and TRBJ2-7, with no clear D. The length of the CDR3 is 13 residues. Trimming left V 0 bases short and J 4 bases short, with 7 bases between. From germline, CDR1 is MNHEY and CDR2 SVGEGT. For the CDR3, the DNA is TGTGCCAGCAGTTACTCGAAGCTGTACGAGCAGTACTTC. This encodes CASSYSKLYEQYF.

This clonotype was observed once. This may come from a read error, since a much larger clone is one base off. The genes are TRBV20-1 and TRBJ1-2; 9 bases agree with TRBD1. CDR3 size: 14 residues. Trimming cost V 5 bases and J 6 bases; bases outside gene matches: 10. The germline V gene encodes CDR1 DFQATT and CDR2 SNEGSKA (reference sequence). The CDR3: CSALRPGQGNGYTF. CDR3 sequence (DNA): TGCAGTGCTCTTCGCCCGGGACAGGGTAATGGCTACACCTTC.

This sequence joins TRBV5-6 and TRBJ2-1; 11 bases agree with TRBD1. Trimming cost V 4 bases and J 7 bases; bases outside gene matches: 7. The CDR3 length is 15 residues. The germline V gene encodes CDR1 SGHDT and CDR2 YYEEEE. Here the CDR3 reads CASSRDRGNRNEQFF. The CDR3 nucleotides read TGTGCCAGCAGCAGGGACAGGGGGAATCGGAATGAGCAGTTCTTC.

This clonotype was counted many times. The J gene is TRBJ2-3, the V gene TRBV7-6; the D call may be TRBD1 or TRBD2 (5 bases each). The germline V and J ends were trimmed by 2 bases and 0 bases, with 9 bases remaining between them. This CDR3 has 15 amino acids. Germline CDR1 SGHVS, CDR2 FNYEAQ. The CDR3 DNA reads TGTGCCAGCAGCTTAATCAGGGACAGCACAGATACGCAGTATTTT. Its translation: CASSLIRDSTDTQYF.

This clonotype was recorded many times. The CDR3 reads CASSQAPTGNYGYTF. Written as DNA, the CDR3 is TGTGCCAGCAGCCAAGCCCCGACAGGGAACTATGGCTACACCTTC. The chain links TRBV4-2 to TRBJ1-2, with 7 bases fitting TRBD1. This CDR3 region has 15 residues. Per germline, CDR1 LGHNA and CDR2 YNFKEQ. Unmatched junction bases numbered 4, after V lost 1 base and J lost 2 bases.

This chain joins TRBV2 and TRBJ2-5, with D tentatively TRBD2 (5 bases). The germline V and J ends were trimmed by 5 bases and 5 bases, with 18 bases remaining between them. The CDR3 extends over 15 amino acids. Germline V gives CDR1 SNHLY, CDR2 FYNNEI. The DNA of the CDR3 is TGTGCCAGCAGTAAGGATGTCACTAGGTTGGAGACCCAGTACTTC. It yields the protein CASSKDVTRLETQYF.

A word on this clonotype: Its ends do not fully match the called genes, so a read error is possible. The chain joins TRBV6-6 to TRBJ1-5; D remains ambiguous. Germline loops: CDR1 MNHNY, CDR2 SVGAGI (reference sequence). The CDR3 is made up of 13 amino acids. Written as DNA, the CDR3 is TGTACCAGCAGCCCGAGAGTAGATCAGCCCCAGCATTTT. It is translated as CTSSPRVDQPQHF.

The chain uses TRBV28 and TRBJ1-1; 7 bases map to TRBD1. The V segment lost 4 bases and the J segment 2 bases; nucleotides outside the gene matches: 4. Germline V lookup: CDR1 MDHEN, CDR2 SYDVKM. The CDR3 covers 14 residues. CDR3 region: CASSSWTGNTEAFF. The CDR3 nucleotides read TGTGCCAGCAGTTCCTGGACAGGAAACACTGAAGCTTTCTTT.

In this sample, this clonotype turned up a few times. V is TRBV20-1 and J is TRBJ2-2, with 9 nucleotides matching TRBD1. The CDR3 consists of 14 residues. The V gene's germline CDR1 is DFQATT and CDR2 SNEGSKA (reference sequence). With 1 base clipped from V and 6 bases from J, the junction kept 3 bases outside the gene matches. CDR3 coding DNA: TGCAGTGCTAGAGTTACAGGGGGCTCCGGGGAGCTGTTTTTT. Amino acids: CSARVTGGSGELFF.

In its sample, this clonotype was seen many times. The V gene is TRBV5-1, the J gene TRBJ2-3, with 7 bases identical to TRBD2. From germline, CDR1 is SGHRS and CDR2 YFSETQ. This CDR3 is built from 16 residues. The V segment lost 3 bases and the J segment 2 bases; nucleotides outside the gene matches: 9. In DNA, the CDR3 is TGCGCCAGCAGCTCCGCTTGGGGGGGGTCCACAGATACGCAGTATTTT. Translating it yields CASSSAWGGSTDTQYF.

Worth noting for this clonotype: Sequence at one end of the junction differs from germline and may be a read error. The V and J genes are TRBV28 and TRBJ2-7, with D unresolved. CDR1 MDHEN and CDR2 SYDVKM come from the germline V gene. This CDR3 spans 14 amino acids. The DNA of the CDR3 is TGTGCCAGCAGTTCGGTTCCCCCACTCTACGGGCAGTACTTC. Its protein product is CASSSVPPLYGQYF.

This clonotype was recorded a few times. Since a much larger clone is just one base distant, this may be a read error. This chain joins TRBV12-3 or TRBV12-4 and TRBJ2-3, with D hard to call. This CDR3 has 12 amino acids. The CDR3 here is CASSRLTDAQYF. DNA of the CDR3: TGTGCCAGCAGCCGGCTCACAGATGCGCAGTATTTT.

The V call is TRBV12-3 or TRBV12-4, the J call TRBJ2-3; possibly TRBD2 for D (6 bases). This CDR3 is 15 amino acids long. Between the trimmed V and J ends, which lost 6 bases and 4 bases, there was a span of 17 bases. As DNA, the CDR3 is TGTGCCAGCAGGAGCCCGGGACTGAGAGCAGATACGCAGTATTTT. This gives the protein CASRSPGLRADTQYF.

This clonotype appeared many times. The CDR3 region has the DNA TGCAGTGCTAGAGACCCTCGACTAGCGGGGAGTCAAGAGACCCAGTACTTC. Its protein product is CSARDPRLAGSQETQYF. The chain is built from TRBV20-1 and TRBJ2-5; 11 nucleotides line up with TRBD2. CDR3 length: 17 amino acids. In germline, CDR1 is DFQATT, CDR2 SNEGSKA (reference sequence). J gave up 2 bases and V 0 bases, and 8 bases lay outside the gene matches.

In this sample, this clonotype turned up a few times. The chain recombines TRBV2 with TRBJ2-6; TRBD1 agrees at 8 bases. Germline V CDR1 and CDR2: SNHLY, FYNNEI. The CDR3 totals 13 residues. V dropped 6 bases and J dropped 12; count of bases not matched to a gene: 7. The DNA for the CDR3 is TGTGCCAGCAGCAAGGGACAGGCAGCCGTCCTGACTTTC. This translates into CASSKGQAAVLTF.

In this sample, this clonotype turned up a few times. The rearrangement joins TRBV2 to TRBJ2-5; TRBD2 matches 12 bases. Germline CDR1 reads SNHLY; CDR2 reads FYNNEI. V lost 8 bases and J lost 4; bases outside the gene matches: 8. The CDR3 sequence is 15 residues long. CDR3 sequence reads: CASRFLLAGGETQYF. The DNA of the CDR3 is TGTGCCAGCCGGTTCCTACTAGCGGGAGGAGAGACCCAGTACTTC.

The chain combines TRBV11-2 with TRBJ2-7, with 10 bases fitting TRBD1. This CDR3 is built from 19 residues. The germline V gene encodes CDR1 SGHAT and CDR2 FQNNGV. The V segment lost 4 bases and the J segment 4 bases; nucleotides outside the gene matches: 19. This CDR3 is CASSSLRDRGGMVKYEQYF. DNA for the CDR3: TGTGCCAGCAGCTCCCTCAGGGACAGGGGAGGTATGGTCAAGTACGAGCAGTACTTC.

This clonotype occurred many times. It may be a read error: a sequence one base away is much more abundant. The chain is built from TRBV28 and TRBJ2-7; possibly TRBD1 for D (5 bases). The V and J ends lost 6 bases and 0 bases respectively, with 12 bases between them. The CDR3 covers 14 residues. From germline, CDR1 is MDHEN and CDR2 SYDVKM. The CDR3 sequence: CASRLTGFSYEQYF. Here the CDR3 DNA reads TGTGCCAGCAGGTTAACAGGCTTCTCCTACGAGCAGTACTTC.

In its sample, this clonotype was seen many times. V is TRBV18 and J is TRBJ2-7; 10 bases map to TRBD1. Trimming at V came to 3 bases and at J to 2 bases, leaving 4 bases not matched to a gene. Germline V gene data show CDR1 as KGHSH and CDR2 as LQKENI. The length of the CDR3 is 15 residues. The chain's CDR3 is CASSPGQGTTYEQYF. As DNA, the CDR3 is TGTGCCAGCTCACCGGGACAGGGGACTACCTACGAGCAGTACTTC. Full variable domain (missing parts from reference TRBV18 and TRBJ2-7): NAGVMQNPRHLVRRRGQEARLRCSPMKGHSHVYWYRQLPEEGLKFMVYLQKENIIDESGMPKERFSAEFPKEGPSILRIQQVVRGDSAAYFCASSPGQGTTYEQYFGPGTRLTVT.

With regard to this clonotype: The junction differs from germline at one of its ends, possibly a read error. This chain links TRBV29-1 with TRBJ2-5; D is possibly TRBD2 (5 bases). Germline V gives CDR1 SQVTM, CDR2 ANQGSEA. The CDR3 has 11 amino acids. The CDR3 bases are TGCGGCGTTGTGTCCGGGAATGAGCAGTACTTC. It specifies CGVVSGNEQYF. The variable domain in full, completed from reference TRBV29-1 and TRBJ2-5, reads SAVISQKPSRDICQRGTSLTIQCQVDSQVTMMFWYRQQPGQSLTLIATANQGSEATYESGFVIDKFPISRPNLTFSTLTVSNMSPEDSSIYLCGVVSGNEQYFGPGTRLLVL.

This clonotype has a handful of counts. Possible read error: a much larger clone is one base away. The chain links TRBV12-3 or TRBV12-4 to TRBJ2-3; D is unclear. This CDR3 is built from 12 residues. The CDR3: CASRPPADAQYF. DNA for the CDR3: TGTGCCAGCAGGCCGCCGGCAGATGCGCAGTATTTT.